The entry below gives a single T cell receptor beta chain sequence along with its context. This clonotype came up a few times. Its specific antigen is unknown. There are no base qualities to consult, and no much larger clone falls within one base. The data originate from a study of T-cell memory formation after mild COVID-19 (dated by TCRdb to about 2021). Context from the whole study: TCR sequence clusters from the two donors were found to be largely donor specific. Two young, previously healthy adult volunteers made up the cohort, one male and one female. Longitudinal TCRalpha and TCRbeta repertoire sequencing tracked T-cell clones expanding and contracting after mild COVID-19 in two donors.

From a lookup of the germline V gene, CDR1 and CDR2 are SGHRS and YFSETQ. V and J are trimmed by 3 bases and 5 bases, and the gene matches miss 14 bases of the junction. Including cysteine and phenylalanine, the CDR3 has 19 amino acids. Only the CDR3 region is kept as DNA, spanning 57 bases read in frame from base 1. Broad study findings and their caveats: Contracting CD4+ clones were located mainly in the CM and EM memory subsets, whereas CD8+ clones were found to be enriched in EMRA. Clones contracting from day 15 to 85 had balanced CD4/CD8 phenotypes, while a second wave expanding from day 15 to 37 was biased towards CD4+. The second-wave clones that peaked on day 37 were not confirmed to be SARS-CoV-2 specific. Some responding clones were found in pre-infection memory, which suggests that pre-existing cross-reactive memory T cells took part in the SARS-CoV-2 response. Only two mild cases were covered in the study, and larger cohorts including severe cases with pre-infection samples were considered necessary.

Sequencer: Illumina NovaSeq 6000. TCRalpha and TCRbeta cDNA libraries were built by 5'RACE with constant-segment primers, adding sample barcodes and unique molecular identifiers. Trizol reagent was used to extract RNA from every sample. Amplification of the libraries took two PCR steps, and the second step added a second sample barcode plus Illumina TruSeq adapters. The libraries were sequenced on an Illumina NovaSeq using 2 x 150 bp paired-end reads. The study's processing was this. Demultiplexing of reads and collapsing into UMI-guided consensus sequences were performed with migec v1.2.7. With mixcr v2.1.11, UMI consensuses were aligned to TRA and TRB V and J templates and assembled into clonotypes. Expanded or contracted clonotypes were those called significant by both edgeR and NoisET, with noise models trained on biological replicates. For edgeR calls, a false discovery rate-adjusted p below 0.01 and a log2 fold-change threshold of 1 were applied. As an exploratory analysis of dynamics, max-normalized trajectories of the 1000 most abundant clonotypes were examined by PCA with hierarchical clustering. Separately sequenced CD4+ and CD8+ repertoires were used to assign a CD4 or CD8 phenotype to each responding clone. TCRdb applied fastp at Q25 and MiXCR to the public reads, then kept only in-frame beta chains. One record per CDR3 amino acid sequence lists the most common genes and DNA. The V and J calls and clone size are TCRdb's, not the authors'. In all, the sample holds 120,000 to 150,000 distinct CDR3 sequences, and 15% to 20% of those were seen once. 2% to 2.5% of the sample comes from the top ten.

Ficoll-Paque density gradient centrifugation was the method used to isolate PBMCs. The clonotype was recovered from an adult woman who had mild COVID-19 (a few samples of this study predate the infection). The sample titles of this study are shuffled in the database, so cell type and time point are left out; the donor was told from shared clones. The sequence is built from TRBV5-1 and TRBJ2-3; 14 bases in the junction line up with TRBD2. Sequencing was performed on PBMCs or a T cell subset sorted from them (not recorded which). The CDR3 region has the sequence CASSSGPGLAGGILDTQYF. The DNA is as follows: TGCGCCAGCAGCTCTGGGCCTGGACTAGCGGGAGGTATCCTAGATACGCAGTATTTT.